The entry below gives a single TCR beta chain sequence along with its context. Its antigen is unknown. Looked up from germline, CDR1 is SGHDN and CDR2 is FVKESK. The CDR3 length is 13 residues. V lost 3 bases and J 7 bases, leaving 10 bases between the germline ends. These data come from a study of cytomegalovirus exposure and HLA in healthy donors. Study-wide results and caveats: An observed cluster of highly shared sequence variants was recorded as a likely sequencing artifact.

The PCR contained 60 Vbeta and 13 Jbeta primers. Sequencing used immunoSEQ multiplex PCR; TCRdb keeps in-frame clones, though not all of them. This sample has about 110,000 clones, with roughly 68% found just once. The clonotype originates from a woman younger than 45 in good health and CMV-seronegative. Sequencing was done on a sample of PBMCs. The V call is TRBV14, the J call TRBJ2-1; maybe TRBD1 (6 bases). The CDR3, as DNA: TGTGCCAGCAGCCAGCCAGGGGTTAATGAGCAGTTCTTC. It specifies CASSQPGVNEQFF.